This T cell receptor beta chain was identified in a study of cytomegalovirus exposure and HLA in healthy donors. Trimming removed 5 bases at V and 2 bases at J, with 9 bases between. The CDR3 sequence is 13 residues long. Germline assignment: CDR1 SGHVS and CDR2 FNYEAQ. Study-level results: The study carried out a later analysis of TCR beta sequences. It associated some 18,000 of them with specific HLA alleles at a false discovery rate of 0.05. A later analysis reported that several of the most significant clusters appeared to be linked to common viral pathogens, among them Epstein-Barr virus. About 87% or about 30% of the time was how often most TCR beta V segments were productive, according to an earlier analysis.

Primers included in the PCR were 60 Vbeta and 13 Jbeta primers. Authors' data handling: In a later analysis, the count reached some 75 million unique TCR beta chains, with approximately 10 million shared. Libraries were prepared by immunoSEQ multiplex PCR; TCRdb keeps only in-frame clonotypes and omits some of them. D and trimming come from the DNA, and the V and J calls and clone size come from that table. In the table there are around 170,000 clones, 82% of which are singletons. A note on this clone: Antigen unknown.

This chain joins TRBV7-6 and TRBJ1-1; D possibly corresponds to TRBD1 (6 bases). Sequenced sample: PBMCs. This TCR came from a man in his forties in good health and CMV-seronegative. CDR3 nucleotides: TGTGCCAGCAGCGGACAGTTAAACACTGAAGCTTTCTTT. This gives the protein CASSGQLNTEAFF.